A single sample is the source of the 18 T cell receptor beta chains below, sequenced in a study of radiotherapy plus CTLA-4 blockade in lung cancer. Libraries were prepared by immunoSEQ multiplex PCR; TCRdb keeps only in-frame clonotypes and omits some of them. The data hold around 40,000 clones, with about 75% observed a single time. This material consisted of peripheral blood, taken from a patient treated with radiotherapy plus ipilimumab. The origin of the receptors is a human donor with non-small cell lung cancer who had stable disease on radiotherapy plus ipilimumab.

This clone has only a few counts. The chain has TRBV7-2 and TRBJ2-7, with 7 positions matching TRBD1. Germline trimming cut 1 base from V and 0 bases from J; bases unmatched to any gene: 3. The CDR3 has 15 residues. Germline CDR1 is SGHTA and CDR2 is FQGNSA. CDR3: CASSLGQGTSYEQYF. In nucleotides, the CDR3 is TGTGCCAGCAGCTTAGGACAGGGAACCTCCTACGAGCAGTACTTC.

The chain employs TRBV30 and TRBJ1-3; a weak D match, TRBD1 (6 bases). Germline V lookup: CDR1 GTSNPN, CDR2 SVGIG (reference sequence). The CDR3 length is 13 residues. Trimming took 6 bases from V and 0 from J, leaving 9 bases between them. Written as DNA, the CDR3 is TGTGCCTGCAGGGGCTTCTCTGGAAACACCATATATTTT. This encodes CACRGFSGNTIYF. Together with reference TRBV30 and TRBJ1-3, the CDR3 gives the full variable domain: SQTIHQWPATLVQPVGSPLSLECTVEGTSNPNLYWYRQAAGRGLQLLFYSVGIGQISSEVPQNLSASRPQDRQFILSSKKLLLSDSGFYLCACRGFSGNTIYFGEGSWLTVV.

As DNA, the CDR3 is TGTGCCAGCAGCCCGGCGGGGGGGTTTAATTCACCCCTCCACTTT. Amino acid sequence: CASSPAGGFNSPLHF. This chain links TRBV11-3 with TRBJ1-6; tentatively, D is TRBD1 (5 bases). Trimming left V 5 bases short and J 6 bases short, with 14 bases between. The germline CDR1 and CDR2 sequences are SGHNT and YENEEA. The CDR3 sequence is 15 residues long.

The CDR3 DNA follows: TGTGCCAGCAGCTTAAGATCGAGCGGGGGGACGACTCAAGAGACCCAGTACTTC. Amino acid sequence: CASSLRSSGGTTQETQYF. V usage is TRBV7-6 and J usage is TRBJ2-5, with 9 bases identical to TRBD2. In germline, CDR1 is SGHVS, CDR2 FNYEAQ. This CDR3 has 18 amino acids. V lost 2 bases and J lost 2; bases outside the gene matches: 12.

CDR3 protein: CASSVRVDREGSRNTEAFF. CDR3 DNA sequence: TGTGCCAGCAGCGTAAGGGTGGACAGGGAGGGATCGAGGAACACTGAAGCTTTCTTT. The chain employs TRBV9 and TRBJ1-1; TRBD1 aligns across 8 bases. The V and J ends lost 1 base and 1 base, in that order; junction bases with no gene match: 15. The CDR3 has 19 amino acids. CDR1 and CDR2 (germline): SGDLS, YYNGEE.

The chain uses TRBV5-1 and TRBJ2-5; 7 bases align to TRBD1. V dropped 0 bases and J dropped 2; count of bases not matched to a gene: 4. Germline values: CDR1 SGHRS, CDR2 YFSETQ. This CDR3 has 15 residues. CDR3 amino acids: CASSLGTGYQETQYF. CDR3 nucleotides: TGCGCCAGCAGCTTGGGGACAGGCTATCAAGAGACCCAGTACTTC.

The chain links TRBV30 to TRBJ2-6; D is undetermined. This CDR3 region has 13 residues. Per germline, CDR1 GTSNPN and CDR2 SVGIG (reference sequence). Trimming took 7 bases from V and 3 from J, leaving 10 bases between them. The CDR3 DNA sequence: TGTGCCTCCGGTGCATATGGGGCCAACGTCCTGACTTTC. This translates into CASGAYGANVLTF.

The CDR3: CASSERQAKNIQYF. CDR3 sequence (DNA): TGTGCCAGCAGCGAAAGACAAGCCAAAAACATTCAGTACTTC. The chain is built from TRBV7-2 and TRBJ2-4; D remains unclear. Germline CDR1 and CDR2: SGHTA and FQGNSA. The CDR3 covers 14 residues. Trimming shortened V by 5 bases and J by 0 bases, and 8 bases separated the two germline ends.

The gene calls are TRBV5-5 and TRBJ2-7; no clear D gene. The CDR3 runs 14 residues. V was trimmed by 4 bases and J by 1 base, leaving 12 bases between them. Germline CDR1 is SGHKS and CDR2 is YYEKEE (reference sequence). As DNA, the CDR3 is TGTGCCAGCAGCCGCGCACTGAATTCCTACGAGCAGTACTTC. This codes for CASSRALNSYEQYF.

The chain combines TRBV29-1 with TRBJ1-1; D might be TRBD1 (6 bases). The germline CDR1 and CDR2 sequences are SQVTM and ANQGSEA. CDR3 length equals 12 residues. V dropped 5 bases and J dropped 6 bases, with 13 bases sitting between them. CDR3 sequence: CSVKGGLAEAFF. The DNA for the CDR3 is TGCAGCGTTAAGGGGGGGTTGGCTGAAGCTTTCTTT.

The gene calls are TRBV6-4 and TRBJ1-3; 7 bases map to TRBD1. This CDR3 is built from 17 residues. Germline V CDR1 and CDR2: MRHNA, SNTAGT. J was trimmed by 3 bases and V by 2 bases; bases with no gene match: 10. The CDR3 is CASSDAAGRTGGNTIYF. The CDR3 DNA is TGTGCCAGCAGTGACGCCGCGGGTCGGACAGGTGGAAACACCATATATTTT.

Here the CDR3 reads CASSPPVGGITGANVLTF. CDR3 nucleotides: TGTGCCAGCAGCCCCCCCGTGGGAGGGATTACTGGGGCCAACGTCCTGACTTTC. The J gene is TRBJ2-6, the V gene TRBV5-4, with TRBD2 matching 7 bases. The CDR3 extends over 18 amino acids. J lost 2 bases, V lost 4 bases, and 12 bases had no gene match. The germline CDR1 and CDR2 sequences are SGHNT and YYREEE (reference sequence).

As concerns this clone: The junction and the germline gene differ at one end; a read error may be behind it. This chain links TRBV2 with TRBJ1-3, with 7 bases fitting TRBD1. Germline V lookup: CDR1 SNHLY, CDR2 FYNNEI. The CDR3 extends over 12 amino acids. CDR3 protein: CASSAAGQVRHF. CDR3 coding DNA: TGTGCCAGCAGTGCCGCAGGACAGGTCCGACATTTT.

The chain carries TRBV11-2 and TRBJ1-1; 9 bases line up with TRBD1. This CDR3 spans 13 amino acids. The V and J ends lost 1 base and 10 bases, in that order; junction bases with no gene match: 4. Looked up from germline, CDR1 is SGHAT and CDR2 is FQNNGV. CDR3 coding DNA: TGTGCCAGCAGCTTAGTCCAGGACAGGGGAGCTTTCTTT. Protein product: CASSLVQDRGAFF.

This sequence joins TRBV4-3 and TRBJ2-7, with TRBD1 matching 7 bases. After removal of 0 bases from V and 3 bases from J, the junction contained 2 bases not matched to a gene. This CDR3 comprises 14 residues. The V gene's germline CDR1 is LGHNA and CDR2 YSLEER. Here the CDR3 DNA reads TGCGCCAGCAGCCAAGATGGGACAGACTACGAGCAGTACTTC. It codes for CASSQDGTDYEQYF.

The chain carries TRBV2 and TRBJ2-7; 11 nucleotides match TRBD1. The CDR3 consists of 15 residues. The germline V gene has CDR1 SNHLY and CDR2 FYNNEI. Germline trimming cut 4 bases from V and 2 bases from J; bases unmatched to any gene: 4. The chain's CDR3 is CASSVGQGAPYEQYF. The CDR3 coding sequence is TGTGCCAGCAGTGTAGGACAGGGGGCCCCCTACGAGCAGTACTTC.

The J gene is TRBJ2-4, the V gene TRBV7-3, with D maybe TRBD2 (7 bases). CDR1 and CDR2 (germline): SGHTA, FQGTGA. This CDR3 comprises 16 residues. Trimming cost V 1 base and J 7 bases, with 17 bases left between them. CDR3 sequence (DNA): TGTGCCAGCAGCTTAATACGGGGGGCCGGGGGGAACATTCAGTACTTC. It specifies CASSLIRGAGGNIQYF.

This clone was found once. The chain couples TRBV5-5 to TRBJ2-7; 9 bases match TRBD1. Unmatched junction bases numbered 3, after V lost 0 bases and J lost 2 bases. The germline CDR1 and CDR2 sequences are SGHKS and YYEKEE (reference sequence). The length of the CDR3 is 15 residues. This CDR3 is CASSLAGTGTYEQYF. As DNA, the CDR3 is TGTGCCAGCAGCTTGGCCGGGACAGGGACCTACGAGCAGTACTTC.